The 32 T cell receptor beta chains given below trace back to one sample, sequenced in a study of T cell changes during pregnancy in multiple sclerosis. Using immunoSEQ multiplex PCR, the repertoire was profiled, and TCRdb retains in-frame clones only, with some absent. This table holds roughly 61,000 clones, roughly 93% found once. Sequenced here: peripheral blood, sampled after pregnancy. The receptors were gathered from a female donor with multiple sclerosis, enrolled in a pregnancy study.

V usage is TRBV5-1 and J usage is TRBJ2-7, with 12 nucleotides matching TRBD2. Trimming at V came to 6 bases and at J to 7 bases, leaving 8 bases not matched to a gene. The CDR3 loop spans 14 amino acids. CDR1 SGHRS and CDR2 YFSETQ come from the germline V gene. As DNA, the CDR3 is TGCGCCAGCACCAAGACTAGCGGGAGAGGGGAGCAGTACTTC. The encoded protein is CASTKTSGRGEQYF.

The rearrangement joins TRBV2 to TRBJ2-7, with 7 bases lining up with TRBD1. CDR3 size: 13 residues. Trimming cost V 7 bases and J 1 base; bases outside gene matches: 4. Germline V gene sequence: CDR1 SNHLY, CDR2 FYNNEI. CDR3 sequence: CASTGTVSYEQYF. DNA of the CDR3: TGTGCCAGCACCGGGACAGTATCCTACGAGCAGTACTTC.

This clone was detected only once. The V gene is TRBV11-3, the J gene TRBJ2-2; unclear D gene. V lost 1 base and J lost 4, with 4 bases in between. The CDR3 is made up of 13 amino acids. Per germline, CDR1 SGHNT and CDR2 YENEEA. This chain's CDR3 is CASSLGPTGELFF. The CDR3 nucleotides read TGTGCCAGCAGCTTAGGGCCCACCGGGGAGCTGTTTTTT.

This chain connects TRBV4-3 to TRBJ2-1, with 7 bases matching TRBD2. Germline V CDR1 and CDR2: LGHNA, YSLEER. The CDR3 consists of 17 residues. J lost 0 bases, V lost 1 base, and 6 bases had no gene match. CDR3 protein: CASSQGEGGDSYNEQFF. The CDR3 coding sequence is TGCGCCAGCAGCCAAGGAGAGGGAGGGGACTCCTACAATGAGCAGTTCTTC.

The rearrangement joins TRBV5-1 to TRBJ2-3; possible D gene TRBD2, 6 bases. The CDR3 sequence is 14 residues long. Germline loops: CDR1 SGHRS, CDR2 YFSETQ. The V end was cut by 4 bases, the J end by 3 bases, with 12 bases between. The CDR3 here is CASSGGKGTDTQYF. The DNA for the CDR3 is TGCGCCAGCAGCGGGGGGAAGGGGACAGATACGCAGTATTTT.

The table lists this clone with a count of one. The V and J genes are TRBV5-8 and TRBJ2-1; 11 nucleotides match TRBD1. The CDR3 spans 15 residues. Germline values: CDR1 SGHTS, CDR2 YDEGEE. Losses at the gene ends were 6 bases for V and 2 bases for J; bases not matched to a gene: 4. The CDR3 DNA is TGTGCCAGCACCCCGGGACAGGGGGCCTACAATGAGCAGTTCTTC. Translating gives CASTPGQGAYNEQFF.

This clone came up a few times. This chain joins TRBV19 and TRBJ1-3; no reliable D call. Trimming removed 11 bases from V and 0 bases from J, with 14 bases in between. Germline CDR1 and CDR2: LNHDA and SQIVND (reference sequence). The CDR3 is made up of 14 amino acids. CDR3 coding DNA: TGTGCCTCAACGCGCGGAGGCTCTGGAAACACCATATATTTT. Translation gives CASTRGGSGNTIYF.

This chain links TRBV10-3 with TRBJ2-3; 8 positions agree with TRBD2. The CDR3 spans 15 residues. Per germline, CDR1 ENHRY and CDR2 SYGVKD. Trimming cost V 4 bases and J 4 bases; bases outside gene matches: 7. The chain's CDR3 is CAISGTGRAADTQYF. Here the CDR3 DNA reads TGTGCCATCAGTGGAACCGGGAGGGCCGCAGATACGCAGTATTTT.

This clone showed up just a few times. The rearrangement links TRBV7-2 to TRBJ2-7; perhaps TRBD2 as D (6 bases). The V end lost 0 bases, the J end lost 2 bases, and 11 bases lay between the germline ends. Germline V gene data show CDR1 as SGHTA and CDR2 as FQGNSA. The CDR3 has 15 amino acids. The CDR3 sequence: CASSLAGTGAYEQYF. The CDR3 bases are TGTGCCAGCAGCTTAGCCGGGACTGGAGCCTACGAGCAGTACTTC.

V is TRBV27 and J is TRBJ2-7; D remains ambiguous. The CDR3 sequence is 12 residues long. Germline CDR1 is MNHEY and CDR2 is SMNVEV (reference sequence). Trimming cost V 8 bases and J 2 bases, with 10 bases left between them. The CDR3, as DNA: TGTGCCAGCGGAACAGCCCCCTACGAGCAGTACTTC. It codes for CASGTAPYEQYF.

The chain is built from TRBV1 and TRBJ1-5; TRBD1, the D gene given by the table, was not confirmed from the DNA. TRBV1 is described as a pseudogene. The CDR3 consists of 16 residues. The CDR3 DNA follows: TGCACCAGCAGCCAAGATTACAGATATAGCAATCAGCCCCAGCATTTT. Amino acids: CTSSQDYRYSNQPQHF.

This clone has only one observation. V usage is TRBV6-6 and J usage is TRBJ1-2, with TRBD1 matching 9 bases. Germline assignment: CDR1 MNHNY and CDR2 SVGAGI (reference sequence). V shed 5 bases, J shed 8 bases, and the junction held 6 bases outside the gene matches. The CDR3 loop spans 13 amino acids. CDR3 in DNA: TGTGCCAGCAGTCCTGGGACAGGGCGCGGCTACACCTTC. Its protein product is CASSPGTGRGYTF.

This clone came up once. V is TRBV23-1 and J is TRBJ1-1; D might be TRBD1 (6 bases). TRBV23-1 counts as an open reading frame of uncertain function. The CDR3 spans 15 residues. Trimming cost V 2 bases and J 1 base, with 11 bases left between them. The CDR3 loop is CASSQPGQQNTEAFF. The CDR3 DNA reads TGCGCCAGCAGTCAACCTGGACAGCAGAACACTGAAGCTTTCTTT.

The chain combines TRBV11-2 with TRBJ2-5, with 11 bases that match TRBD2. The CDR3 is 15 amino acids. Germline values: CDR1 SGHAT, CDR2 FQNNGV. J lost 5 bases, V lost 5 bases, and 7 bases had no gene match. The CDR3 DNA follows: TGTGCCAGCAGCCGAGATATAGCGGGAGGGGAGACCCAGTACTTC. Translated, it gives CASSRDIAGGETQYF.

The rearrangement links TRBV27 to TRBJ2-7; D unresolved. The V gene lost 5 bases and the J gene lost 4 bases, with 12 bases spanning the gap. Germline CDR1 reads MNHEY; CDR2 reads SMNVEV (reference sequence). The CDR3 has 13 amino acids. CDR3 nucleotides: TGTGCCAGCAGTCCAATGATAGCTTACGAGCAGTACTTC. Encoded protein: CASSPMIAYEQYF.

The gene calls are TRBV4-1 and TRBJ2-1; 9 nucleotides align to TRBD2. This CDR3 comprises 16 residues. The germline CDR1 and CDR2 sequences are MGHRA and YSYEKL. V dropped 1 base and J dropped 5; count of bases not matched to a gene: 6. CDR3 sequence reads: CASSQVAGVVHNEQFF. Written as DNA, the CDR3 is TGCGCCAGCAGCCAAGTAGCGGGAGTGGTCCACAATGAGCAGTTCTTC.

This rearrangement joins TRBV29-1 to TRBJ2-1, with 9 bases fitting TRBD1. CDR1 is SQVTM, CDR2 ANQGSEA, per germline. The CDR3 sequence is 14 residues long. V lost 2 bases to trimming and J lost 5 bases; unmatched junction nucleotides: 4. CDR3 amino acids: CSVERGTGHNEQFF. The DNA of the CDR3 is TGCAGCGTTGAACGTGGGACAGGGCACAATGAGCAGTTCTTC.

CDR3 in DNA: TGCGCCAGCAGCGAAATAGCGGGGTCCTACAATGAGCAGTTCTTC. Its protein is CASSEIAGSYNEQFF. The V and J genes are TRBV4-1 and TRBJ2-1; 8 nucleotides match TRBD2. Germline CDR1 is MGHRA and CDR2 is YSYEKL. Unmatched junction bases numbered 4, after V lost 5 bases and J lost 1 base. CDR3 length: 15 residues.

V and J are TRBV7-9 and TRBJ1-2, with 8 bases aligning to TRBD1. The germline V gene has CDR1 SEHNR and CDR2 FQNEAQ (reference sequence). Losses at the gene ends were 2 bases for V and 7 bases for J; bases not matched to a gene: 3. This CDR3 region has 13 residues. CDR3 in amino acids: CASSLRQGAGYTF. CDR3 DNA sequence: TGTGCCAGCAGCTTAAGGCAGGGGGCTGGCTACACCTTC.

The count of this clone is one. The chain couples TRBV18 to TRBJ2-4; 7 bases align to TRBD1. With 3 bases clipped from V and 0 bases from J, the junction kept 14 bases outside the gene matches. Looked up from germline, CDR1 is KGHSH and CDR2 is LQKENI. CDR3 length: 19 residues. In DNA, the CDR3 is TGTGCCAGCTCACCCATCCCGGGACAGCAAACTTTAGCCAAAAACATTCAGTACTTC. Translating gives CASSPIPGQQTLAKNIQYF.

This sequence joins TRBV6-5 and TRBJ1-1; the match to TRBD1 covers 7 bases. Trimming took 6 bases from V and 7 from J; bases not matched to a gene: 11. The V gene's germline CDR1 is MNHEY and CDR2 SVGAGI. The CDR3 is 14 amino acids. CDR3 region: CASRIPGTENEAFF. DNA for the CDR3: TGTGCCAGCAGGATTCCCGGGACAGAGAATGAAGCTTTCTTT.

The V and J genes are TRBV27 and TRBJ2-5, with a weak D call TRBD1 (7 bases). The length of the CDR3 is 15 residues. Germline CDR1 MNHEY, CDR2 SMNVEV (reference sequence). Trimming left V 0 bases short and J 5 bases short, with 13 bases between. DNA of the CDR3: TGTGCCAGCAGTTTATCGACAGGAGGGGGCGAGACCCAGTACTTC. This codes for CASSLSTGGGETQYF.

The chain links TRBV4-2 to TRBJ1-6; unclear D gene. The germline V gene encodes CDR1 LGHNA and CDR2 YNFKEQ. The CDR3 sequence is 14 residues long. Trimming stripped 5 bases from V and 5 bases from J, with 10 bases between. The CDR3 DNA sequence: TGTGCCAGCAGCGAGGAGCTCAATAATTCACCCCTCCACTTT. Protein sequence: CASSEELNNSPLHF.

This clone came up once. The gene calls are TRBV28 and TRBJ2-1, with D perhaps TRBD2 (5 bases). This CDR3 comprises 14 residues. The germline V and J ends were trimmed by 4 bases and 3 bases, with 10 bases remaining between them. Germline CDR1 MDHEN, CDR2 SYDVKM. The CDR3 protein is CASSWRLVYNEQFF. In nucleotides, the CDR3 is TGTGCCAGCAGTTGGAGGCTCGTCTACAATGAGCAGTTCTTC.

This clone is a singleton in its sample. J is TRBJ2-2 and V is TRBV14, with D unclear. CDR3 size: 15 residues. The V and J ends lost 0 bases and 3 bases respectively, with 8 bases between them. Germline assignment: CDR1 SGHDN and CDR2 FVKESK. CDR3: CASSQETTYTGELFF. In DNA form, the CDR3 reads TGTGCCAGCAGCCAAGAGACGACTTACACCGGGGAGCTGTTTTTT.

The chain uses TRBV6-5 and TRBJ2-7; maybe TRBD1 (5 bases). The CDR3 sequence is 12 residues long. With 5 bases removed from V and 6 bases from J, the gap between germline ends came to 11 bases. The germline CDR1 and CDR2 sequences are MNHEY and SVGAGI. The DNA for the CDR3 is TGTGCCAGCAGTAACAGGTTCGGCGAGCAGTACTTC. This sequence encodes CASSNRFGEQYF.

The CDR3 DNA reads TGTGCCAGCAGCATCCCGAAGGCAGGGGGTTTAATGGGTGAGCAGTTCTTC. Its protein is CASSIPKAGGLMGEQFF. This chain joins TRBV2 and TRBJ2-1; 7 bases line up with TRBD1. CDR1 and CDR2 from the germline V gene are SNHLY and FYNNEI. The length of the CDR3 is 17 residues. V shed 6 bases and J 9 bases; nucleotides not matched to a gene: 20.

The rearrangement joins TRBV5-1 to TRBJ1-1, with D possibly matching TRBD1 (6 bases). CDR3 size: 14 residues. Deletions cut 4 bases from V and 6 bases from J, with 16 bases between. CDR1 and CDR2 from the germline V gene are SGHRS and YFSETQ. CDR3 in DNA: TGCGCCAGCAGCGCATCCCAGGGGCGGCCTGAAGCTTTCTTT. It encodes CASSASQGRPEAFF.

This chain links TRBV4-2 with TRBJ1-5; 9 nucleotides agree with TRBD1. After removal of 4 bases from V and 5 bases from J, the junction contained 12 bases not matched to a gene. The CDR3 is 17 residues long. The germline CDR1 and CDR2 sequences are LGHNA and YNFKEQ. The CDR3 sequence is CASSPGTGQGIDQPQHF. DNA of the CDR3: TGTGCCAGCAGCCCCGGGACAGGGCAGGGCATTGATCAGCCCCAGCATTTT.

CDR3 DNA: TGTGCCAGCAGTGACCTTAGCGGGAGCACAGATACGCAGTATTTT. This encodes CASSDLSGSTDTQYF. The rearrangement joins TRBV25-1 to TRBJ2-3; 7 bases are shared with TRBD2. Unmatched junction bases numbered 3, after V lost 3 bases and J lost 0 bases. CDR1 MGHDK and CDR2 SYGVNS come from the germline V gene. CDR3 length: 15 residues. Full variable domain (rest looked up from reference TRBV25-1 and TRBJ2-3): EADIYQTPRYLVIGTGKKITLECSQTMGHDKMYWYQQDPGMELHLIHYSYGVNSTEKGDLSSESTVSRIRTEHFPLTLESARPSHTSQYLCASSDLSGSTDTQYFGPGTRLTVL.

The chain recombines TRBV6-4 with TRBJ2-3; D perhaps matches TRBD2 (6 bases). The CDR3 is made up of 15 amino acids. Trimming cost V 6 bases and J 0 bases, with 13 bases left between them. Germline V lookup: CDR1 MRHNA, CDR2 SNTAGT. CDR3 sequence reads: CASSPLGGSTDTQYF. In nucleotides, the CDR3 is TGTGCCAGCAGCCCTTTGGGAGGAAGCACAGATACGCAGTATTTT.

This clone was found once. The genes are TRBV20-1 and TRBJ1-4; 8 positions match TRBD1. The germline V gene has CDR1 DFQATT and CDR2 SNEGSKA (reference sequence). Losses at the gene ends were 5 bases for V and 7 bases for J; bases not matched to a gene: 0. The CDR3 runs to 11 residues. The CDR3 nucleotides read TGCAGTGCTGACAGGGGTGAAAAACTGTTTTTT. Amino acids: CSADRGEKLFF.